Shown below are 2 T cell receptor beta chains from a single sample sequenced in a study of Ad26.COV2.S vaccination and SARS-CoV-2 variants. Repertoires were generated with immunoSEQ multiplex PCR, while TCRdb's copy carries only in-frame clones and drops some. The sample holds about 240,000 clones, more than 75% seen once. As to treatment: around 19 received Ad26.COV2.S at low or high dose, single or two shots; five or six received placebo; per-sample allocation not given. Samples analyzed were those drawn on day 63 after the first vaccine or placebo injection. Specimen: peripheral blood, collected in a trial of Ad26.COV2.S vaccine versus placebo. The receptors come from a person between 18 and 60 years old who received the Ad26.COV2.S COVID-19 vaccine or a placebo.

The CDR3 DNA reads as TGTGCCAGCCAAGGGGCGGGGGGAACCTACGAGCAGTACTTC. Residues: CASQGAGGTYEQYF. This chain links TRBV28 with TRBJ2-7; 8 bases match TRBD2. Germline loops: CDR1 MDHEN, CDR2 SYDVKM. The junction had 8 bases not matched to a gene; V was cut back by 8 bases and J by 2 bases. The CDR3 spans 14 residues. Full variable domain (missing parts from reference TRBV28 and TRBJ2-7): DVKVTQSSRYLVKRTGEKVFLECVQDMDHENMFWYRQDPGLGLRLIYFSYDVKMKEKGDIPEGYSVSREKKERFSLILESASTNQTSMYLCASQGAGGTYEQYFGPGTRLTVT.

The chain uses TRBV27 and TRBJ2-3; 10 bases are shared with TRBD2. V shed 5 bases and J 0 bases; nucleotides not matched to a gene: 5. From germline, CDR1 is MNHEY and CDR2 SMNVEV (reference sequence). CDR3 size: 16 residues. The CDR3 region has the DNA TGTGCCAGCAGTCAGATACTAGCGGGGAGCACAGATACGCAGTATTTT. As protein: CASSQILAGSTDTQYF.